Below, 20 T cell receptor beta chains from the same sample are listed, as sequenced in a study of T cells in Graves' hyperthyroidism and ophthalmopathy. Amplification yielded TCR beta CDR3 regions, with RNA transcripts as the source. An initial round of RT-PCR targeting the TCR CDR3 relied on the HTBI primer set. MiXCR, run by TCRdb on the multiplex PCR reads, gives a single entry per CDR3 protein. This repertoire shows roughly 380,000 distinct CDR3 sequences, around 14% found once; its top ten account for 11%. The sample comprised blood. The receptors were gathered from a woman aged 55-70 years with Graves' hyperthyroidism.

This clonotype was counted many times. The chain uses TRBV20-1 and TRBJ2-5; 8 bases match TRBD2. Trimming took 1 base from V and 5 from J; bases not matched to a gene: 6. Germline V CDR1 and CDR2: DFQATT, SNEGSKA (reference sequence). CDR3 length: 14 amino acids. CDR3 DNA: TGCAGTGCTAGAGTAGCGGGATCGGGGGAGACCCAGTACTTC. Translation: CSARVAGSGETQYF.

The table lists this clonotype with many counts. V and J are TRBV5-1 and TRBJ1-2, with 7 bases fitting TRBD1. In germline, CDR1 is SGHRS, CDR2 YFSETQ. J lost 2 bases, V lost 4 bases, and 8 bases had no gene match. The CDR3 loop spans 15 amino acids. The CDR3 nucleotides read TGCGCCAGCAGCCTTCGACAGGGTGGCAACTATGGCTACACCTTC. This codes for CASSLRQGGNYGYTF.

The chain is built from TRBV29-1 and TRBJ2-1, with 9 bases lining up with TRBD1. The CDR3 contains 15 residues. Per germline, CDR1 SQVTM and CDR2 ANQGSEA. The trim removed 6 bases at V and 4 bases at J, leaving 10 bases unmatched. The CDR3 DNA sequence: TGCAGCGTCCCAACCGGGACAGGGTTATACAATGAGCAGTTCTTC. Protein: CSVPTGTGLYNEQFF.

The sample holds many counts of this clonotype. The rearrangement uses TRBV28 and TRBJ2-1; the D gene is possibly TRBD2 (6 bases). The CDR3 loop spans 15 amino acids. Per the germline V gene, CDR1 is MDHEN and CDR2 is SYDVKM. V lost 3 bases and J 12 bases, leaving 21 bases between the germline ends. The CDR3 loop reads CASSLSLLAFRGQFF. For the CDR3, the DNA is TGTGCCAGCAGTTTGAGCTTGCTAGCGTTCAGAGGGCAGTTCTTC.

This clonotype was found many times. The rearrangement joins TRBV6-1 to TRBJ1-2, with 11 bases fitting TRBD1. Trimming removed 7 bases from V and 4 bases from J; junction bases left unmatched: 11. Germline V gene lookup returns CDR1 MNHNS and CDR2 SASEGT. This CDR3 is built from 16 residues. The CDR3 region has the DNA TGTGCCAGCATCCGCGCTCCGGGACAGGGGGTCTATGGCTACACCTTC. Protein product: CASIRAPGQGVYGYTF.

A remark on this clonotype: This sequence may be a read error, since a much larger clone differs from it by one base. The gene calls are TRBV28 and TRBJ1-2; TRBD1 is a possible D gene (5 bases). The CDR3 sequence is 13 residues long. Germline V lookup: CDR1 MDHEN, CDR2 SYDVKM. The CDR3 sequence: CASSRPERRGFTF. CDR3 sequence (DNA): TGTGCCAGCAGTCGGCCGGAGCGGAGGGGCTTCACCTTC.

This clonotype was counted many times. This sequence joins TRBV6-2 or TRBV6-3 and TRBJ2-7, with D possibly called TRBD1 or TRBD2 (5 bases each). CDR1 MNHEY and CDR2 SVGEGT come from the germline V gene. This CDR3 comprises 13 residues. V dropped 8 bases and J dropped 0 bases, with 11 bases sitting between them. CDR3 in amino acids: CASRDALSYEQYF. CDR3 DNA sequence: TGTGCCAGCCGGGACGCACTCTCCTACGAGCAGTACTTC.

Ten or more counts support this clonotype. The V gene is TRBV10-3, the J gene TRBJ2-1; 9 bases agree with TRBD1. Germline CDR1 and CDR2: ENHRY and SYGVKD. Germline trimming cut 10 bases from V and 8 bases from J; bases unmatched to any gene: 9. This CDR3 is 13 amino acids long. The chain's CDR3 is CATSEQGAYEQFF. The DNA of the CDR3 is TGTGCCACAAGCGAACAGGGGGCCTATGAGCAGTTCTTC.

In its sample, this clonotype was seen many times. J is TRBJ2-5 and V is TRBV30, with D hard to call. CDR3 size: 12 residues. With 0 bases removed from V and 5 bases from J, the gap between germline ends came to 7 bases. CDR1 GTSNPN and CDR2 SVGIG come from the germline V gene (reference sequence). In DNA, the CDR3 is TGTGCCTGGAGTGTTACGTGGGAGACCCAGTACTTC. Translation: CAWSVTWETQYF.

In its sample, this clonotype was seen many times. This chain links TRBV28 with TRBJ1-3; D perhaps matches TRBD1 (6 bases). CDR1 is MDHEN, CDR2 SYDVKM, per germline. CDR3 length equals 16 residues. Trimming cost V 1 base and J 0 bases, with 10 bases left between them. In nucleotides, the CDR3 is TGTGCCAGCAGTTTATCGGGGGCGGACTCTGGAAACACCATATATTTT. As protein: CASSLSGADSGNTIYF.

This clonotype was counted at least ten times. This chain links TRBV7-2 with TRBJ2-7; D might be TRBD1 or TRBD2, each matching 6 bases. This CDR3 is 13 amino acids long. Germline loops: CDR1 SGHTA, CDR2 FQGNSA. The V gene lost 5 bases and the J gene lost 3 bases, with 11 bases spanning the gap. CDR3 sequence (DNA): TGTGCCAGCAGCCGGGGGCAACACTACGAGCAGTACTTC. Protein sequence: CASSRGQHYEQYF.

The chain combines TRBV5-1 with TRBJ2-5; tentatively, D is TRBD2 (6 bases). The CDR3 loop spans 14 amino acids. The V and J ends lost 2 bases and 2 bases respectively, with 10 bases between them. The germline V gene encodes CDR1 SGHRS and CDR2 YFSETQ. In nucleotides, the CDR3 is TGCGCCAGCAGCTTTGCGGCGGGACAAGAGACCCAGTACTTC. This gives the protein CASSFAAGQETQYF. The full variable domain, its missing parts supplied by reference TRBV5-1 and TRBJ2-5, is KAGVTQTPRYLIKTRGQQVTLSCSPISGHRSVSWYQQTPGQGLQFLFEYFSETQRNKGNFPGRFSGRQFSNSRSEMNVSTLELGDSALYLCASSFAAGQETQYFGPGTRLLVL.

V is TRBV5-6 and J is TRBJ1-5; D remains ambiguous. This CDR3 spans 15 amino acids. The V gene's germline CDR1 is SGHDT and CDR2 YYEEEE. V was clipped by 1 base and J by 7 bases, with 15 bases between them. The CDR3 here is CASSLSGIGYQPQHF. The CDR3 bases are TGTGCCAGCAGCTTGTCGGGGATAGGGTACCAGCCCCAGCATTTT.

The chain joins TRBV10-3 to TRBJ2-7; D might be TRBD1 or TRBD2, each matching 5 bases. Germline V gives CDR1 ENHRY, CDR2 SYGVKD. Trimming left V 10 bases short and J 5 bases short, with 18 bases between. This CDR3 has 13 amino acids. CDR3 sequence reads: CATREPTSDEQYF. CDR3 sequence (DNA): TGTGCCACCAGGGAGCCCACCTCGGACGAGCAGTACTTC.

This clonotype was seen ten or more times. This chain joins TRBV19 and TRBJ2-3, with 8 bases fitting TRBD1. J was trimmed by 4 bases and V by 3 bases; bases with no gene match: 3. The CDR3 extends over 14 amino acids. Germline assignment: CDR1 LNHDA and CDR2 SQIVND (reference sequence). DNA of the CDR3: TGTGCCAGTAGTATTCAGGGGGCCTCAGATACGCAGTATTTT. Translation: CASSIQGASDTQYF.

There are many counts of this clonotype. The V gene is TRBV12-3 or TRBV12-4, the J gene TRBJ1-5; no firm D call. This CDR3 spans 14 amino acids. Trimming shortened V by 5 bases and J by 7 bases, and 15 bases separated the two germline ends. In DNA, the CDR3 is TGTGCCAGCAGTGACCAATCCCCTGGGCAGCCCCAGCATTTT. This gives the protein CASSDQSPGQPQHF.

This clonotype was seen more than once but under ten times. The chain combines TRBV20-1 with TRBJ1-2, with D unresolved. Germline CDR1 reads DFQATT; CDR2 reads SNEGSKA (reference sequence). V lost 6 bases and J lost 1, with 12 bases in between. This CDR3 spans 13 amino acids. The CDR3, as DNA: TGCAGTGCCCCCCCCTCCGTTAACTATGGCTACACCTTC. It translates to CSAPPSVNYGYTF.

The chain employs TRBV5-1 and TRBJ1-1; D perhaps matches TRBD1 (6 bases). The CDR3 runs to 16 residues. Germline CDR1 reads SGHRS; CDR2 reads YFSETQ. V was trimmed by 0 bases and J by 2 bases, leaving 14 bases between them. In nucleotides, the CDR3 is TGCGCCAGCAGCTTGGAGGCAGGGGTGGGTAACACTGAAGCTTTCTTT. It translates to CASSLEAGVGNTEAFF.

This clonotype was detected ten times or more. The chain combines TRBV27 with TRBJ1-2, with 7 bases matching TRBD1. Germline V gene sequence: CDR1 MNHEY, CDR2 SMNVEV (reference sequence). The trim removed 8 bases at V and 4 bases at J, leaving 7 bases unmatched. This CDR3 comprises 13 residues. The CDR3 is CASATGSGYGYTF. For the CDR3, the DNA is TGTGCCAGCGCGACAGGGTCGGGCTATGGCTACACCTTC.

This clonotype appeared a few times. The chain couples TRBV15 to TRBJ1-1; TRBD1 matches 11 bases. Germline trimming cut 3 bases from V and 5 bases from J; bases unmatched to any gene: 2. The CDR3 spans 14 residues. Per germline, CDR1 LNHNV and CDR2 YYDKDF (reference sequence). The CDR3 spells CATSSGTGGTEAFF. For the CDR3, the DNA is TGTGCCACCAGCAGCGGGACAGGGGGAACTGAAGCTTTCTTT.